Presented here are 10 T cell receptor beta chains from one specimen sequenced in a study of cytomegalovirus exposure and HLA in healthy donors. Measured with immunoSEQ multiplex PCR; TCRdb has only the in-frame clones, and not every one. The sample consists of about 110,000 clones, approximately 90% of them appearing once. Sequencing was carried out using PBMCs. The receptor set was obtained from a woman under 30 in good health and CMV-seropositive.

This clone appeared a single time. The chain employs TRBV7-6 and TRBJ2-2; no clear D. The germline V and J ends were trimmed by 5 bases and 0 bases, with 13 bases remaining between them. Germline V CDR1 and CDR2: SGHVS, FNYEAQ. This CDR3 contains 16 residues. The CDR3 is CASSLDGASNTGELFF. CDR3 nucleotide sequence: TGTGCCAGCAGCCTTGATGGAGCGTCGAACACCGGGGAGCTGTTTTTT.

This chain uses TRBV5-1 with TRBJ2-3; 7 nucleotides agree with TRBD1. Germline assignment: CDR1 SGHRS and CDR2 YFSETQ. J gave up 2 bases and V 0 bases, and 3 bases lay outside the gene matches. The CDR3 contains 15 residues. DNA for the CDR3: TGCGCCAGCAGCTTGGAGGGACAGTACACAGATACGCAGTATTTT. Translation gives CASSLEGQYTDTQYF. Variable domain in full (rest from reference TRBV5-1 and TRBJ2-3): KAGVTQTPRYLIKTRGQQVTLSCSPISGHRSVSWYQQTPGQGLQFLFEYFSETQRNKGNFPGRFSGRQFSNSRSEMNVSTLELGDSALYLCASSLEGQYTDTQYFGPGTRLTVL.

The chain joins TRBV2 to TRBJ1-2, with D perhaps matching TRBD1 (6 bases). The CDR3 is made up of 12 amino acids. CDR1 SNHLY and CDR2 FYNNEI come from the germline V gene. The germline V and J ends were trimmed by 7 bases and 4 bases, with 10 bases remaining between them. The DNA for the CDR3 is TGTGCCAGCAAAGCAGGGGCCTATGGCTACACCTTC. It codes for CASKAGAYGYTF.

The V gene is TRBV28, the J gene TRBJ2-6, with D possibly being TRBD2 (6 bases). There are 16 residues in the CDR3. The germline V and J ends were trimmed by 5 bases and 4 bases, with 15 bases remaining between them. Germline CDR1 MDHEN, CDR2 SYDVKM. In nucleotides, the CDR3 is TGTGCCAGCAGTCCCCCCGCGGGATCGGGGGCCAACGTCCTGACTTTC. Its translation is CASSPPAGSGANVLTF.

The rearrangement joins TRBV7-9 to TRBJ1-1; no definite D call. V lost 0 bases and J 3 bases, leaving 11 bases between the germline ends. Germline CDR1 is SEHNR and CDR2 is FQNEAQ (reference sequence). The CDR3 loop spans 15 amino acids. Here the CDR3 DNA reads TGTGCCAGCAGCTTAGCGGACGGGGAGGACACTGAAGCTTTCTTT. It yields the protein CASSLADGEDTEAFF.

The CDR3 reads CASSGRDSKNIQYF. CDR3 nucleotides: TGTGCCAGCAGTGGCCGGGACAGCAAAAACATTCAGTACTTC. V and J are TRBV2 and TRBJ2-4; 7 bases agree with TRBD1. Trimming took 4 bases from V and 3 from J; bases not matched to a gene: 3. Germline V gives CDR1 SNHLY, CDR2 FYNNEI. The CDR3 runs to 14 residues. The complete variable domain, with remaining parts taken from reference TRBV2 and TRBJ2-4, reads EPEVTQTPSHQVTQMGQEVILRCVPISNHLYFYWYRQILGQKVEFLVSFYNNEISEKSEIFDDQFSVERPDGSNFTLKIRSTKLEDSAMYFCASSGRDSKNIQYFGAGTRLSVL.

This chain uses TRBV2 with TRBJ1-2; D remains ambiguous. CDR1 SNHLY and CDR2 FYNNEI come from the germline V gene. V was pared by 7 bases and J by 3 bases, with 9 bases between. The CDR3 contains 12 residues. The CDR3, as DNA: TGTGCCAGCAAAATACTCCACTATGGCTACACCTTC. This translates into CASKILHYGYTF.

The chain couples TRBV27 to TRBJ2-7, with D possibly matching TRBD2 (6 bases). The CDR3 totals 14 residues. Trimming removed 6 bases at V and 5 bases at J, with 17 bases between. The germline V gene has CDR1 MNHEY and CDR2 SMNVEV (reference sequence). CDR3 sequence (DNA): TGTGCCAGCAGATCCTTTGGGGGGAACAACGAGCAGTACTTC. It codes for CASRSFGGNNEQYF.

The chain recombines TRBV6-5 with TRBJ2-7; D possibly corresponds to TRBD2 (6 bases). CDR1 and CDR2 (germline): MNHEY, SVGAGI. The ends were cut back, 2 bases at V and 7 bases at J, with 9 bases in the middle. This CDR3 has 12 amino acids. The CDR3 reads CASSYGGNEQYF. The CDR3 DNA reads TGTGCCAGCAGTTACGGGGGGAATGAGCAGTACTTC.

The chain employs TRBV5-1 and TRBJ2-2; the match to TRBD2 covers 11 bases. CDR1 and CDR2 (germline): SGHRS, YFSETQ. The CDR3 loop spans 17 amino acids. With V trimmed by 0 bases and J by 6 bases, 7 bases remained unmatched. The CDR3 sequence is CASSLGLAGISPGELFF. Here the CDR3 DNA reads TGCGCCAGCAGCTTGGGACTAGCGGGGATTTCCCCCGGGGAGCTGTTTTTT.